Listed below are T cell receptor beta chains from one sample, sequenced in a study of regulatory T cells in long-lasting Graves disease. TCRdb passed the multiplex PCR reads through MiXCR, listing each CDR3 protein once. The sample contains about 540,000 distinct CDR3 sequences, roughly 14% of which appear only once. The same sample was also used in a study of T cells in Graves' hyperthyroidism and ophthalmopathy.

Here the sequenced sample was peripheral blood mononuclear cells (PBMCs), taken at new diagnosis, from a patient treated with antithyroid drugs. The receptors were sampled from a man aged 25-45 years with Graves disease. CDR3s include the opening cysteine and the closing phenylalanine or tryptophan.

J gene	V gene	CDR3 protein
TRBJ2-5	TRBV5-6	CASSSLLGTAKETQYF
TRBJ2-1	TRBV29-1	CSVEGGRWYNEQFF
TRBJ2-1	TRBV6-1	CASKGRAAGYNEQFF
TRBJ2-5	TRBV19	CASSKQGETQYF
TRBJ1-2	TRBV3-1	CASSQVRGVGRYGYTF
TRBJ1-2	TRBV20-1	CSARESRGQGGDYTF
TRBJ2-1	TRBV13	CASRGRGSYNEQFF
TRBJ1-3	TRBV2	CASSEALVGGNTIYF
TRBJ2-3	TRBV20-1	CSANSPSSGDTDTQYF
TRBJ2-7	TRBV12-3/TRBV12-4	CASSLGPYAEQYF
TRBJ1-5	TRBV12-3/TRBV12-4	CASRIGQGHTSNQPQHF